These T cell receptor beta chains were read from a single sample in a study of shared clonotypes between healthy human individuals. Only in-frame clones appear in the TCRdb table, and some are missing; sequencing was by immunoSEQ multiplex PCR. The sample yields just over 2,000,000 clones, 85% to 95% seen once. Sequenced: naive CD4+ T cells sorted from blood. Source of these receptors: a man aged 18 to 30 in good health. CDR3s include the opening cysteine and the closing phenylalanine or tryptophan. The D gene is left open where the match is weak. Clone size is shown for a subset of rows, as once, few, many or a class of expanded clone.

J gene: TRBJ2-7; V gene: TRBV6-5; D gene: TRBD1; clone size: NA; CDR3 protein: CASSRHRGSYEQYF; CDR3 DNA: TGTGCCAGCAGTCGTCACAGGGGCTCCTACGAGCAGTACTTC
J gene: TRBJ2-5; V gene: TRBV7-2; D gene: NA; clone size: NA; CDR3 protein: CASSFNGDQYF; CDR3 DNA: TGTGCCAGCAGCTTCAACGGGGATCAGTACTTC
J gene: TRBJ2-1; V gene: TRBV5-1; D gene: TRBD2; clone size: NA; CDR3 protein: CASHDQSSGDNEQFF; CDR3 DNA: TGCGCCAGTCATGATCAGTCTAGCGGGGACAATGAGCAGTTCTTC
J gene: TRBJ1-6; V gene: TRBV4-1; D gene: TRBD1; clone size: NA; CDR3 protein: CASSPFPGQEINSPLHF; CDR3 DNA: TGCGCCAGCAGCCCTTTTCCGGGACAGGAGATTAATTCACCCCTCCACTTT
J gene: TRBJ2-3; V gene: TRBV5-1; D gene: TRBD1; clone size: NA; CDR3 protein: CASSLEGTGNTQYF; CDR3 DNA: TGCGCCAGCAGCTTGGAAGGGACAGGGAATACGCAGTATTTT
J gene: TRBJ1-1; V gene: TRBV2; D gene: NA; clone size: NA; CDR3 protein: CASSGAPNTEAFF; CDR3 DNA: TGTGCCAGCAGCGGGGCCCCGAACACTGAAGCTTTCTTT
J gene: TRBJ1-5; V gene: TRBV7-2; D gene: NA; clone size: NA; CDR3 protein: CASSNKAAENQPQHF; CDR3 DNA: TGTGCCAGCAGTAACAAGGCGGCAGAGAATCAGCCCCAGCATTTT
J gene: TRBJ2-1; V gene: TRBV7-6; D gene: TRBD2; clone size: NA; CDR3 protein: CASSLGGSYNEQFF; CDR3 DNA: TGTGCCAGCAGCTTGGGGGGGTCCTACAATGAGCAGTTCTTC
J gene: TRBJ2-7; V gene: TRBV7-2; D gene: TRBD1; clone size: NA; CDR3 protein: CASSRSTGDTYEQYF; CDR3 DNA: TGTGCCAGCAGCCGATCGACAGGGGACACCTACGAGCAGTACTTC
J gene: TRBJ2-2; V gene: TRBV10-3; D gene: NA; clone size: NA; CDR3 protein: CAIRRRGVTGELFF; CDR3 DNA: TGTGCCATCAGGCGCAGGGGAGTAACCGGGGAGCTGTTTTTT
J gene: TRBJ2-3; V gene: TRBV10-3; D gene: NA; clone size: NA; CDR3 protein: CAISEGGLAQDTQYF; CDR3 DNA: TGTGCCATCAGTGAGGGTGGGCTAGCTCAAGATACGCAGTATTTT
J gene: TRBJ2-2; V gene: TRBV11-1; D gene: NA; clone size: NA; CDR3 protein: CASSSRPTAGELFF; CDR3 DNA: TGTGCCAGCAGCTCCAGACCGACGGCCGGGGAGCTGTTTTTT
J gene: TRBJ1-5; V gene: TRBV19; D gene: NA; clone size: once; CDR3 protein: CASSIQGWGNQPQHF; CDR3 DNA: TGTGCCAGTAGTATACAGGGTTGGGGCAATCAGCCCCAGCATTTT
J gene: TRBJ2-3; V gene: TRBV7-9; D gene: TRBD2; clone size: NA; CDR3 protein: CASSSPQRGMTDTQYF; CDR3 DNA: TGTGCCAGCAGCTCTCCTCAGCGGGGGATGACAGATACGCAGTATTTT
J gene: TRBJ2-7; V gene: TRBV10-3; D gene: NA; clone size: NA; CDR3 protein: CAISGTDGKAYEQYF; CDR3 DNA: TGTGCCATCAGTGGGACCGACGGGAAGGCTTACGAGCAGTACTTC
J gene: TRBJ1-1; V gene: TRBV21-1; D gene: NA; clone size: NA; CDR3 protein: CASLLRRDGSTEAFF; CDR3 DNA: TGTGCCAGTCTATTGCGTAGGGACGGGAGCACTGAAGCTTTCTTT
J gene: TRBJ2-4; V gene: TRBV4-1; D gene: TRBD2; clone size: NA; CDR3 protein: CASSQVPRGIAGPLNIQYF; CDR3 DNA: TGCGCCAGCAGCCAAGTCCCTAGGGGGATAGCGGGGCCTTTAAACATTCAGTACTTC
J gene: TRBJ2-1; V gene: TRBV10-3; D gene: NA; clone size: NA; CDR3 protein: CAISDRDMGNEQFF; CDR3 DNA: TGTGCCATCAGTGACCGGGACATGGGGAATGAGCAGTTCTTC
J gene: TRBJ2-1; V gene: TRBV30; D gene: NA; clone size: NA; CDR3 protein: CAWSVQADNEQFF; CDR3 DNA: TGTGCCTGGAGTGTACAAGCGGACAATGAGCAGTTCTTC
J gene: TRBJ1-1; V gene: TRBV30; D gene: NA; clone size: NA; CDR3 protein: CAWTGLINTEAFF; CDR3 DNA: TGTGCCTGGACGGGCCTAATTAACACTGAAGCTTTCTTT
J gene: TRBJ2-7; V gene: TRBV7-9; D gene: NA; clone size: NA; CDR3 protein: CASELFSYEQYF; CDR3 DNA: TGTGCCAGCGAGCTTTTCTCCTACGAGCAGTACTTC
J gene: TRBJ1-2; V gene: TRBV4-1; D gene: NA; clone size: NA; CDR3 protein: CASSQDLAIYGYTF; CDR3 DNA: TGCGCCAGCAGCCAAGATCTGGCAATCTATGGCTACACCTTC
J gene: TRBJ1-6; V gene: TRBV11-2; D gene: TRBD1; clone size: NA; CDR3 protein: CASSFDRGLSPLHF; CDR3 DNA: TGTGCCAGCAGCTTCGACAGGGGGCTGTCACCCCTCCACTTT
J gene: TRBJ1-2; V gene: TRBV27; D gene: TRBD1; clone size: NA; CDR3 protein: CASSLADRGRIYGYTF; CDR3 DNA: TGTGCCAGCAGTTTAGCGGACAGGGGGCGAATCTATGGCTACACCTTC
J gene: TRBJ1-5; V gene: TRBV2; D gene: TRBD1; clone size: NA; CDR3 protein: CASSAGQGSNQPQHF; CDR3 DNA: TGTGCCAGCAGTGCGGGACAGGGAAGCAATCAGCCCCAGCATTTT
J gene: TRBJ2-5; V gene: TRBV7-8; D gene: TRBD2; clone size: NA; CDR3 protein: CASSLAMAGGPGTQYF; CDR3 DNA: TGTGCCAGCAGCTTAGCGATGGCGGGGGGGCCGGGGACCCAGTACTTC
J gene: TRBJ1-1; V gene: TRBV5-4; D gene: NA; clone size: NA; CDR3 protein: CASSFRGETEAFF; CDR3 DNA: TGTGCCAGCAGCTTCAGGGGTGAAACTGAAGCTTTCTTT
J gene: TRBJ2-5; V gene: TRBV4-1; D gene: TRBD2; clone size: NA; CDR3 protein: CASWGLAGEGETQYF; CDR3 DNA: TGCGCCAGCTGGGGACTAGCGGGGGAGGGGGAGACCCAGTACTTC
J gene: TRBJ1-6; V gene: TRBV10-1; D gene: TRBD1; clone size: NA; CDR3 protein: CASSESRRQGNSPLHF; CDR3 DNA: TGCGCCAGCAGTGAGTCAAGACGACAGGGAAATTCACCCCTCCACTTT
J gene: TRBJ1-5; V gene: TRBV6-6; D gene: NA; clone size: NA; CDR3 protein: CASSPILGQYQPQHF; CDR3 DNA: TGTGCCAGCAGTCCGATACTAGGGCAGTATCAGCCCCAGCATTTT
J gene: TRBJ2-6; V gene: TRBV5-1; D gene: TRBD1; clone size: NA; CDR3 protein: CASSLAPGQGASGANVLTF; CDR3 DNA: TGCGCCAGCAGCTTGGCCCCGGGACAGGGGGCCTCTGGGGCCAACGTCCTGACTTTC
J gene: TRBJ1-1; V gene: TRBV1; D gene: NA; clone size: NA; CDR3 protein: CTSSTIRPRVGFEAFF; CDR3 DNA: TGCACCAGCAGCACAATACGTCCGCGGGTCGGGTTTGAAGCTTTCTTT
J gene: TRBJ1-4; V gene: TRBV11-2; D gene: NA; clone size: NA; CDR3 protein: CASSLVRAGNEKLFF; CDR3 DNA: TGTGCCAGCAGCTTAGTCAGGGCCGGTAATGAAAAACTGTTTTTT
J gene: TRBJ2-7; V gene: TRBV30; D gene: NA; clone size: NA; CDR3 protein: CAWSRFGLTDEQYF; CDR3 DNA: TGTGCCTGGAGTCGTTTTGGTCTAACGGACGAGCAGTACTTC
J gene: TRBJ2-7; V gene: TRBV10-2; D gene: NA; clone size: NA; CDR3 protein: CASSESWYEQYF; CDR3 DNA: TGCGCCAGCAGTGAGTCATGGTACGAGCAGTACTTC
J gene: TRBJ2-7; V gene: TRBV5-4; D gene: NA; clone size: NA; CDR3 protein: CASSSRPERTYEQYF; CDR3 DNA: TGTGCCAGCAGCTCGCGACCGGAGAGGACCTACGAGCAGTACTTC
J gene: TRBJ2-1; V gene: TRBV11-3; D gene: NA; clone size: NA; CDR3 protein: CASSRVKQSEQFF; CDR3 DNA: TGTGCCAGCAGCCGAGTTAAACAGTCCGAGCAGTTCTTC
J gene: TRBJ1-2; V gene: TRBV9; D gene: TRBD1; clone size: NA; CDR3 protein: CASSPQTGGNYGYTF; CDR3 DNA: TGTGCCAGCAGCCCTCAGACAGGGGGCAACTATGGCTACACCTTC
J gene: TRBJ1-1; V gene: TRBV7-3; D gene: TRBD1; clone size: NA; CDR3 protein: CASSPHPDRGGTEAFF; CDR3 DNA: TGTGCCAGCAGCCCCCACCCGGACAGGGGAGGGACTGAAGCTTTCTTT
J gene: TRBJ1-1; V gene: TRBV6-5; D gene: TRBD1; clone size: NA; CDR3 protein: CASTATGEAEAFF; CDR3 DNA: TGTGCCAGCACAGCGACAGGGGAGGCTGAAGCTTTCTTT
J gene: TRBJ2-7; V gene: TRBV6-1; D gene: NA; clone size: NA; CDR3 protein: CASRNRGGHEQYF; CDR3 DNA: TGTGCCAGCAGAAACAGGGGAGGACACGAGCAGTACTTC